The 9 T cell receptor beta chains in this list originate from one sample, sequenced in a study of OX40 agonist ivuxolimab in advanced cancers. Data came from immunoSEQ multiplex PCR; TCRdb stores just in-frame clones and leaves some out. The sample has about 120,000 clones; just over 90% are singletons. The input for sequencing was CD4+ or CD8+ T cells sorted from blood, taken in a trial of the OX40 agonist ivuxolimab. The receptors here all came from an adult with an advanced solid tumor such as melanoma, head and neck, liver or kidney cancer.

The chain uses TRBV2 and TRBJ2-3, with TRBD2 identical over 10 bases. Unmatched junction bases numbered 4, after V lost 1 base and J lost 0 bases. Germline values: CDR1 SNHLY, CDR2 FYNNEI. The CDR3 has 17 residues. The CDR3 spells CASSEVWTSGSTDTQYF. The CDR3 DNA reads as TGTGCCAGCAGTGAAGTGTGGACTAGCGGAAGCACAGATACGCAGTATTTT.

The chain uses TRBV6-4 and TRBJ2-3, with 14 nucleotides matching TRBD2. Germline assignment: CDR1 MRHNA and CDR2 SNTAGT. The CDR3 contains 17 residues. V dropped 5 bases and J dropped 2; count of bases not matched to a gene: 6. CDR3 nucleotides: TGTGCCAGCAGTCCCGGGACTAGCGGGGGTGTCACAGATACGCAGTATTTT. It encodes CASSPGTSGGVTDTQYF.

The CDR3 nucleotides are TGTGCCAGCAGCTCGGTACCGGGACAGGGAGGTATCTATGGCTACACCTTC. Protein: CASSSVPGQGGIYGYTF. The genes are TRBV7-2 and TRBJ1-2, with 9 bases matching TRBD1. The CDR3 runs 17 residues. The V and J ends lost 4 bases and 4 bases, in that order; junction bases with no gene match: 13. From germline, CDR1 is SGHTA and CDR2 FQGNSA.

The chain links TRBV5-1 to TRBJ1-1; TRBD1 agrees at 8 bases. The J segment lost 7 bases and the V segment lost 4 bases, leaving 6 bases of the junction unmatched. The germline V gene has CDR1 SGHRS and CDR2 YFSETQ. CDR3 length: 13 residues. The CDR3 reads CASSQQGVREAFF. In nucleotides, the CDR3 is TGCGCCAGCAGCCAACAGGGGGTCCGTGAAGCTTTCTTT. The whole variable domain, remainder taken from reference TRBV5-1 and TRBJ1-1, is KAGVTQTPRYLIKTRGQQVTLSCSPISGHRSVSWYQQTPGQGLQFLFEYFSETQRNKGNFPGRFSGRQFSNSRSEMNVSTLELGDSALYLCASSQQGVREAFFGQGTRLTVV.

A word on this clone: In the same sample, other DNA sequences code for this CDR3. The V gene is TRBV20-1, the J gene TRBJ2-5; D remains ambiguous. Germline V lookup: CDR1 DFQATT, CDR2 SNEGSKA (reference sequence). Trimming removed 2 bases from V and 5 bases from J, with 6 bases in between. The CDR3 runs 11 residues. The CDR3 bases are TGCAGTGCTAGAATTGGTGAGACCCAGTACTTC. It is translated as CSARIGETQYF.

The rearrangement links TRBV19 to TRBJ2-7, with a tentative D call TRBD1 (6 bases). Trimming left V 10 bases short and J 0 bases short, with 13 bases between. CDR3 length: 13 amino acids. Germline lookup yields CDR1 LNHDA and CDR2 SQIVND (reference sequence). The CDR3 DNA follows: TGTGCCACCCTGGGACAACTCTCCTACGAGCAGTACTTC. Its protein product is CATLGQLSYEQYF.

V is TRBV7-9 and J is TRBJ2-7, with TRBD1 matching over 7 bases. V lost 5 bases to trimming and J lost 6 bases; unmatched junction nucleotides: 7. The CDR3 totals 13 residues. The V gene's germline CDR1 is SEHNR and CDR2 FQNEAQ (reference sequence). CDR3 protein: CASSIDRAREQYF. The CDR3 nucleotides are TGTGCCAGCAGCATCGACAGGGCTCGCGAGCAGTACTTC.

V and J are TRBV11-2 and TRBJ2-1, with D maybe TRBD2 (6 bases). The germline CDR1 and CDR2 sequences are SGHAT and FQNNGV. The length of the CDR3 is 14 residues. The V gene lost 5 bases and the J gene lost 10 bases, with 18 bases spanning the gap. CDR3 sequence (DNA): TGTGCCAGCAGCCCCTCGACTAGTATAGGGGAGCAGTTCTTC. Protein sequence: CASSPSTSIGEQFF.

The chain carries TRBV6-5 and TRBJ2-1, with unresolved D. This CDR3 region has 11 residues. The germline gives CDR1 MNHEY, CDR2 SVGAGI. The ends were cut back, 4 bases at V and 7 bases at J, with 5 bases in the middle. In DNA, the CDR3 is TGTGCCAGCAGTTCCTCTAATGAGCAGTTCTTC. Its translation is CASSSSNEQFF.